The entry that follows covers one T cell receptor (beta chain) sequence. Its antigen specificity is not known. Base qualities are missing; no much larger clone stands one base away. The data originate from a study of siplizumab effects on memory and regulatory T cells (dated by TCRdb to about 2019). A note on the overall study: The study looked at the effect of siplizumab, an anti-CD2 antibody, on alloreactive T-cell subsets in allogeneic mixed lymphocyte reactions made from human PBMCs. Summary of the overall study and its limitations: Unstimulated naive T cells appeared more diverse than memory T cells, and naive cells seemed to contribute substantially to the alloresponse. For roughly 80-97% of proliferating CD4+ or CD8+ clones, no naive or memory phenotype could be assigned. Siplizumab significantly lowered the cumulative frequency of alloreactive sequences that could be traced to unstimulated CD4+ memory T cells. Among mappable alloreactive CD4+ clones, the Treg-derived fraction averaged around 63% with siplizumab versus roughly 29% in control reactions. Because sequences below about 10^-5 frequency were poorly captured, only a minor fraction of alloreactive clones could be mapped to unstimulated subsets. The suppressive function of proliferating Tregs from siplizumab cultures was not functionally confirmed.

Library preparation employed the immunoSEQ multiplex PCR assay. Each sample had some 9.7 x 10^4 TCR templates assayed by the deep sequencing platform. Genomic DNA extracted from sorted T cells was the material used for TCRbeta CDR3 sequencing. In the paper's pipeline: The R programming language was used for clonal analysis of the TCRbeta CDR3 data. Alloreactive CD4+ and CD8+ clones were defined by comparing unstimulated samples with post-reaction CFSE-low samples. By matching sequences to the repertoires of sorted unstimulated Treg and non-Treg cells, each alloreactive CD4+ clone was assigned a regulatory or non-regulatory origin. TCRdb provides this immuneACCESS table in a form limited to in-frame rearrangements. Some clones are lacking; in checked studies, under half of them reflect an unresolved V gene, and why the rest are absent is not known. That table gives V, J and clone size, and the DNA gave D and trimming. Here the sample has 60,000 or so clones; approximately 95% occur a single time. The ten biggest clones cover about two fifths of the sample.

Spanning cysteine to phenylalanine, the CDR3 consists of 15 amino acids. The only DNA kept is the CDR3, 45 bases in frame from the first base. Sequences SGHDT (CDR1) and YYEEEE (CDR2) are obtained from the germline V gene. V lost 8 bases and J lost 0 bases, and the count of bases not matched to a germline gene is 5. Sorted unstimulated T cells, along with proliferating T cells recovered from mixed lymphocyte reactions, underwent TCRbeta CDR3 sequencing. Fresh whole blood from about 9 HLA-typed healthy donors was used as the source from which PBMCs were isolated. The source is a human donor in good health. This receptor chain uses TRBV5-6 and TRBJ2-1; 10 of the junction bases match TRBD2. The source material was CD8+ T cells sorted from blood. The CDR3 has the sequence CASELAGVSYNEQFF. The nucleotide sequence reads TGTGCCAGTGAGCTAGCGGGAGTCTCCTACAATGAGCAGTTCTTC.